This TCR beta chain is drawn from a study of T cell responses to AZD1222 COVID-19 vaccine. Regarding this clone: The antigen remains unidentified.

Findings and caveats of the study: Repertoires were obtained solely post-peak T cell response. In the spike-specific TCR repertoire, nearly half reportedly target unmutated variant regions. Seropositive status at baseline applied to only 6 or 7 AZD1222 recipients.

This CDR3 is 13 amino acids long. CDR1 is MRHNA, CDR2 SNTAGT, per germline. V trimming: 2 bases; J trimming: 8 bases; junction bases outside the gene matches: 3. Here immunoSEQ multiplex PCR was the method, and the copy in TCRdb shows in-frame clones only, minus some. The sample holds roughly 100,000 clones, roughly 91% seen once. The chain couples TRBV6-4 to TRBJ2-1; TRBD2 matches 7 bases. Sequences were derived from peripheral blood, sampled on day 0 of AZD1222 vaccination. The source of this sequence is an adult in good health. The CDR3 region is CASSDGEGDEQFF. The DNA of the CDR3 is TGTGCCAGCAGTGACGGGGAGGGCGATGAGCAGTTCTTC.